The 28 T cell receptor beta chains given below trace back to one sample, sequenced in a study of early T cells in non-severe SARS-CoV-2 infection. TCRdb re-derived calls from the 5' RACE reads in MiXCR, one entry per CDR3 protein. Of 60,000 or so distinct CDR3 sequences listed, roughly 13% were seen once; the top ten hold around 9.9%. The sequenced sample was whole blood. These receptors were obtained from an adult who was a healthcare worker with PCR-confirmed SARS-CoV-2 infection or an uninfected control (not recorded which).

Many counts were recorded for this clonotype. The chain recombines TRBV7-9 with TRBJ1-1, with 8 positions matching TRBD1. The CDR3 runs to 11 residues. CDR1 and CDR2 (germline): SEHNR, FQNEAQ (reference sequence). The J segment lost 11 bases and the V segment lost 11 bases, leaving 10 bases of the junction unmatched. CDR3 region: CAGNRGGLAFF. CDR3 sequence (DNA): TGTGCCGGCAACAGGGGGGGTTTGGCTTTCTTT.

Ten or more counts support this clonotype. The gene calls are TRBV10-3 and TRBJ2-1, with no clear D. The V gene lost 1 base and the J gene lost 3 bases, with 4 bases spanning the gap. The length of the CDR3 is 13 residues. Looked up from germline, CDR1 is ENHRY and CDR2 is SYGVKD. The CDR3 reads CAISEFGYNEQFF. The CDR3, as DNA: TGTGCCATCAGTGAGTTCGGCTACAATGAGCAGTTCTTC.

This chain uses TRBV2 with TRBJ1-2; a possible D gene is TRBD1 (6 bases). The V gene's germline CDR1 is SNHLY and CDR2 FYNNEI. This CDR3 region has 16 residues. V gave up 5 bases and J gave up 2 bases, with 18 bases separating them. The CDR3 protein is CASSLTKDSPNYGYTF. The CDR3 DNA sequence: TGTGCCAGCAGTCTTACAAAGGACAGCCCCAACTATGGCTACACCTTC. Using reference TRBV2 and TRBJ1-2 for the parts outside the CDR3, the full variable domain is EPEVTQTPSHQVTQMGQEVILRCVPISNHLYFYWYRQILGQKVEFLVSFYNNEISEKSEIFDDQFSVERPDGSNFTLKIRSTKLEDSAMYFCASSLTKDSPNYGYTFGSGTRLTVV.

This clonotype was seen a handful of times. This chain links TRBV6-5 with TRBJ2-3; 14 bases match TRBD2. The junction had 6 bases not matched to a gene; V was cut back by 0 bases and J by 4 bases. This CDR3 is 18 amino acids long. Looked up from germline, CDR1 is MNHEY and CDR2 is SVGAGI. The CDR3 is CASSYSYPTSGGADTQYF. The CDR3 DNA is TGTGCCAGCAGTTACTCATACCCGACTAGCGGGGGGGCAGATACGCAGTATTTT.

This clonotype was seen a handful of times. The V and J genes are TRBV11-2 and TRBJ1-4; D unclear. Germline V gene sequence: CDR1 SGHAT, CDR2 FQNNGV. Deletions cut 1 base from V and 5 bases from J, with 14 bases between. CDR3 length equals 16 residues. The CDR3 coding sequence is TGTGCCAGCAGCTTAGTCGGCGGCCCCAGGAATGAAAAACTGTTTTTT. Amino acids: CASSLVGGPRNEKLFF.

J is TRBJ2-7 and V is TRBV29-1; 7 bases fit TRBD1. CDR1 is SQVTM and CDR2 is ANQGSEA in the germline V gene. The CDR3 spans 14 residues. After removal of 2 bases from V and 2 bases from J, the junction contained 6 bases not matched to a gene. CDR3 loop: CSVERGRGPYEQYF. As DNA, the CDR3 is TGCAGCGTTGAAAGGGGGCGAGGACCCTACGAGCAGTACTTC.

This chain uses TRBV18 with TRBJ1-2; the D gene is possibly TRBD1 (6 bases). V was trimmed by 6 bases and J by 6 bases, leaving 17 bases between them. The length of the CDR3 is 14 residues. Germline V gives CDR1 KGHSH, CDR2 LQKENI. CDR3 nucleotides: TGTGCCAGCTCCCCTATCGACAGGTGGAATGGCTACACCTTC. Amino acids: CASSPIDRWNGYTF. The full variable domain, with the rest looked up from reference TRBV18 and TRBJ1-2, is NAGVMQNPRHLVRRRGQEARLRCSPMKGHSHVYWYRQLPEEGLKFMVYLQKENIIDESGMPKERFSAEFPKEGPSILRIQQVVRGDSAAYFCASSPIDRWNGYTFGSGTRLTVV.

This chain joins TRBV2 and TRBJ2-1, with 7 bases aligning to TRBD1. This CDR3 region has 16 residues. CDR1 and CDR2 (germline): SNHLY, FYNNEI. The trim removed 3 bases at V and 3 bases at J, leaving 8 bases unmatched. The CDR3 DNA reads as TGTGCCAGCAGTGACGCTCCGGGACAGAACTACAATGAGCAGTTCTTC. Translating it yields CASSDAPGQNYNEQFF.

This clonotype was seen repeatedly, ten times or more. V and J are TRBV5-5 and TRBJ2-2, with D perhaps TRBD1 (5 bases). Germline CDR1 and CDR2: SGHKS and YYEKEE (reference sequence). Trimming left V 0 bases short and J 1 base short, with 13 bases between. This CDR3 region has 17 residues. For the CDR3, the DNA is TGTGCCAGCAGCTTGGTACGAACAGGTTTGAACACCGGGGAGCTGTTTTTT. It is translated as CASSLVRTGLNTGELFF.

V is TRBV11-2 and J is TRBJ2-2; 12 bases line up with TRBD2. Germline assignment: CDR1 SGHAT and CDR2 FQNNGV. This CDR3 has 16 residues. The J segment lost 6 bases and the V segment lost 5 bases, leaving 7 bases of the junction unmatched. The CDR3 DNA sequence: TGTGCCAGCAGCAGACTAGCGGGAGTTCGGTCCGGGGAGCTGTTTTTT. Encoded protein: CASSRLAGVRSGELFF. The whole variable domain, remainder taken from reference TRBV11-2 and TRBJ2-2, is EAGVAQSPRYKIIEKRQSVAFWCNPISGHATLYWYQQILGQGPKLLIQFQNNGVVDDSQLPKDRFSAERLKGVDSTLKIQPAKLEDSAVYLCASSRLAGVRSGELFFGEGSRLTVL.

The chain combines TRBV29-1 with TRBJ2-5; no clear D gene. The CDR3 totals 10 residues. The V and J ends lost 7 bases and 7 bases respectively, with 10 bases between them. Per germline, CDR1 SQVTM and CDR2 ANQGSEA. Written as DNA, the CDR3 is TGCAGCGCAATATCACGGACCCAGTACTTC. This encodes CSAISRTQYF.

This clonotype has ten or more counts. This chain connects TRBV4-2 to TRBJ1-1; possibly TRBD1 for D (6 bases). Germline assignment: CDR1 LGHNA and CDR2 YNFKEQ. CDR3 size: 14 residues. Trimming left V 6 bases short and J 5 bases short, with 16 bases between. The CDR3 loop is CASSLQGLGTEAFF. CDR3 DNA sequence: TGTGCCAGCAGTCTACAGGGTTTGGGGACTGAAGCTTTCTTT.

This clonotype was seen ten or more times. The chain links TRBV6-1 to TRBJ2-2; D remains unclear. Trimming stripped 6 bases from V and 1 base from J, with 12 bases between. This CDR3 spans 15 amino acids. CDR1 and CDR2 from the germline V gene are MNHNS and SASEGT. Here the CDR3 reads CASRPRLMNTGELFF. The DNA for the CDR3 is TGTGCCAGCAGACCTCGACTTATGAACACCGGGGAGCTGTTTTTT.

CDR3 region: CASSWPGTGGPSSYNEQFF. The CDR3 region has the DNA TGCGCCAGCAGCTGGCCCGGGACAGGGGGTCCGAGCTCCTACAATGAGCAGTTCTTC. The chain uses TRBV5-1 and TRBJ2-1, with 11 bases identical to TRBD1. The CDR3 loop spans 19 amino acids. The trim removed 3 bases at V and 0 bases at J, leaving 11 bases unmatched. Germline CDR1 is SGHRS and CDR2 is YFSETQ.

This clonotype has ten or more counts. This chain links TRBV6-2 or TRBV6-3 with TRBJ2-1, with 10 bases aligning to TRBD2. The CDR3 has 15 amino acids. The germline gives CDR1 MNHEY, CDR2 SVGEGT. J lost 6 bases, V lost 8 bases, and 10 bases had no gene match. The CDR3 reads CASGLAGVFINEQFF. The CDR3 DNA sequence: TGTGCCAGCGGGCTAGCGGGAGTGTTCATCAATGAGCAGTTCTTC.

This clonotype was seen ten or more times. The V gene is TRBV11-3, the J gene TRBJ2-4; TRBD2 aligns across 14 bases. Per germline, CDR1 SGHNT and CDR2 YENEEA. The CDR3 spans 17 residues. V lost 5 bases, J lost 5 bases, and 8 bases stayed unmatched. Here the CDR3 DNA reads TGTGCCAGCAGCCCAGCCCCGGGACTAGCGGGGGAAAACATTCAGTACTTC. Its translation: CASSPAPGLAGENIQYF. The full variable domain, in which reference TRBV11-3 and TRBJ2-4 provide the parts outside the CDR3, is EAGVVQSPRYKIIEKKQPVAFWCNPISGHNTLYWYLQNLGQGPELLIRYENEEAVDDSQLPKDRFSAERLKGVDSTLKIQPAELGDSAVYLCASSPAPGLAGENIQYFGAGTRLSVL.

The sample holds many counts of this clonotype. This chain uses TRBV5-1 with TRBJ2-7; 7 nucleotides align to TRBD2. The CDR3 sequence is 14 residues long. V trimming: 4 bases; J trimming: 2 bases; junction bases outside the gene matches: 6. Germline assignment: CDR1 SGHRS and CDR2 YFSETQ. DNA of the CDR3: TGCGCCAGCAGCACCACCGCGGGGGCCTACGAGCAGTACTTC. Its translation: CASSTTAGAYEQYF.

This clonotype was recorded many times. This chain joins TRBV20-1 and TRBJ1-2; 8 bases align to TRBD1. Losses at the gene ends were 5 bases for V and 3 bases for J; bases not matched to a gene: 5. The CDR3 is 13 amino acids. Germline V gene sequence: CDR1 DFQATT, CDR2 SNEGSKA (reference sequence). The CDR3 is CSAWTGWDYGYTF. The CDR3 nucleotides are TGCAGTGCTTGGACAGGGTGGGACTATGGCTACACCTTC.

This clonotype was observed a handful of times. The V call is TRBV20-1, the J call TRBJ1-1, with a possible D match to TRBD1 (6 bases). Germline CDR1 is DFQATT and CDR2 is SNEGSKA (reference sequence). The CDR3 extends over 14 amino acids. V lost 5 bases to trimming and J lost 6 bases, with 19 bases between them. CDR3: CSAASPSTGAEAFF. The DNA for the CDR3 is TGCAGTGCTGCGAGTCCGTCGACAGGAGCTGAAGCTTTCTTT.

This clonotype appeared many times. CDR3 sequence reads: CSARKWQANTGELFF. DNA of the CDR3: TGCAGTGCTAGGAAGTGGCAGGCGAACACCGGGGAGCTGTTTTTT. This sequence joins TRBV20-1 and TRBJ2-2; D is ambiguous. The CDR3 totals 15 residues. Germline V CDR1 and CDR2: DFQATT, SNEGSKA (reference sequence). V was trimmed by 3 bases and J by 0 bases, leaving 11 bases between them.

This clonotype was picked up many times. The genes are TRBV29-1 and TRBJ2-1; D is perhaps TRBD1 (6 bases). V shed 0 bases and J shed 1 base, with 13 bases lying between them. The CDR3 is made up of 16 amino acids. Looked up from germline, CDR1 is SQVTM and CDR2 is ANQGSEA. The CDR3 nucleotides are TGCAGCGTTGAAGACCCGAACAGGGTTTCCTACAATGAGCAGTTCTTC. As protein: CSVEDPNRVSYNEQFF.

This clonotype showed up just a few times. This chain links TRBV29-1 with TRBJ2-5; the D call may be TRBD1 or TRBD2 (5 bases each). Germline loops: CDR1 SQVTM, CDR2 ANQGSEA. The CDR3 contains 12 residues. V lost 8 bases and J lost 2, with 12 bases in between. CDR3 in DNA: TGCAGCCACCGGGACGGTCAAGAGACCCAGTACTTC. This codes for CSHRDGQETQYF.

This clonotype occurred many times. This chain joins TRBV11-2 and TRBJ2-2; perhaps TRBD1 as D (6 bases). This CDR3 comprises 18 residues. Between the trimmed V and J ends, which lost 6 bases and 1 base, there was a span of 21 bases. CDR1 and CDR2 from the germline V gene are SGHAT and FQNNGV. CDR3 protein: CASSLIPAGAENTGELFF. CDR3 DNA sequence: TGTGCCAGCAGTCTCATCCCAGCAGGGGCGGAGAACACCGGGGAGCTGTTTTTT.

There are a few counts of this clonotype. DNA of the CDR3: TGTGCCAGCAGGGCAGGGGCTAATTCACCCCTCCACTTT. Its translation is CASRAGANSPLHF. V is TRBV2 and J is TRBJ1-6, with a weak D call TRBD1 (6 bases). Germline-derived CDR1 and CDR2 are SNHLY and FYNNEI. Trimming took 6 bases from V and 6 from J, leaving 9 bases between them. CDR3 length: 13 residues. The full variable domain, with the rest looked up from reference TRBV2 and TRBJ1-6, is EPEVTQTPSHQVTQMGQEVILRCVPISNHLYFYWYRQILGQKVEFLVSFYNNEISEKSEIFDDQFSVERPDGSNFTLKIRSTKLEDSAMYFCASRAGANSPLHFGNGTRLTVT.

This clonotype was counted between two and nine times. The chain uses TRBV29-1 and TRBJ2-1; 11 nucleotides match TRBD2. The CDR3 spans 17 residues. The V gene end was trimmed by 4 bases and the J gene end by 1 base; junction bases not matched to a gene: 9. Per the germline V gene, CDR1 is SQVTM and CDR2 is ANQGSEA. The CDR3 loop is CSVATSGVKGSYNEQFF. In DNA, the CDR3 is TGCAGCGTTGCGACTAGCGGGGTCAAGGGTTCCTACAATGAGCAGTTCTTC.

V and J are TRBV20-1 and TRBJ1-2; maybe TRBD1 (5 bases). The CDR3 is 12 residues long. Trimming removed 3 bases at V and 8 bases at J, with 13 bases between. Germline CDR1 DFQATT, CDR2 SNEGSKA (reference sequence). The CDR3 region is CSASLPRVGYTF. In nucleotides, the CDR3 is TGCAGTGCTAGTCTACCCAGGGTAGGCTACACCTTC.

V and J are TRBV24-1 and TRBJ1-5, with D tentatively TRBD1 (6 bases). From germline, CDR1 is KGHDR and CDR2 SFDVKD. The CDR3 extends over 14 amino acids. The V end lost 4 bases, the J end lost 3 bases, and 9 bases lay between the germline ends. The CDR3 here is CATSEDRYNQPQHF. CDR3 coding DNA: TGTGCCACCAGTGAAGACAGGTACAATCAGCCCCAGCATTTT.

Many counts were recorded for this clonotype. This rearrangement joins TRBV5-5 to TRBJ1-2; TRBD1 agrees at 9 bases. Germline V gene data show CDR1 as SGHKS and CDR2 as YYEKEE (reference sequence). With V trimmed by 3 bases and J by 6 bases, 24 bases remained unmatched. The CDR3 sequence is 20 residues long. The CDR3 reads CASSWTSTPGQGRTMDGYTF. The CDR3 region has the DNA TGTGCCAGCAGCTGGACATCAACACCGGGACAGGGAAGAACTATGGATGGCTACACCTTC.